Each of the 5 T cell receptor beta chains below was sequenced from the same sample in a study of control samples from healthy donors and cancer patients. TCRdb's copy holds only in-frame clones and misses some; the assay was immunoSEQ multiplex PCR. Of fewer than 110,000 clones listed, 80% to 90% are singletons. The sequenced sample consisted of PBMCs. These receptors all come from a man aged 55 to 70 with lung cancer.

This chain connects TRBV24-1 to TRBJ2-1; D is possibly TRBD2 (5 bases). V was pared by 4 bases and J by 12 bases, with 15 bases between. Germline CDR1 reads KGHDR; CDR2 reads SFDVKD. There are 13 residues in the CDR3. CDR3 in amino acids: CATSEYLEVGQFF. The DNA of the CDR3 is TGTGCCACCAGTGAGTATTTGGAGGTGGGGCAGTTCTTC.

The chain employs TRBV7-3 and TRBJ1-3; D not resolved. Per the germline V gene, CDR1 is SGHTA and CDR2 is FQGTGA. Trimming took off 2 bases at V and 0 bases at J, with 8 bases between the two ends. The length of the CDR3 is 15 residues. CDR3 amino acids: CASSLGPSSGNTIYF. The CDR3 nucleotides are TGTGCCAGCAGCTTAGGACCATCCTCTGGAAACACCATATATTTT.

The chain uses TRBV6-5 and TRBJ1-5, with D possibly being TRBD1 (5 bases). Trimming cost V 7 bases and J 6 bases, with 13 bases left between them. The CDR3 has 13 amino acids. Germline-derived CDR1 and CDR2 are MNHEY and SVGAGI. Here the CDR3 reads CASKQGKGQPQHF. For the CDR3, the DNA is TGTGCCAGCAAGCAGGGAAAAGGTCAGCCCCAGCATTTT.

The CDR3 DNA sequence: TGTGCCAGTAGCGCTGGACAGCGTGGCAATTCACCCCTCCACTTT. Its translation: CASSAGQRGNSPLHF. This sequence joins TRBV19 and TRBJ1-6, with D tentatively TRBD1 (6 bases). From germline, CDR1 is LNHDA and CDR2 SQIVND (reference sequence). The CDR3 runs to 15 residues. The V end was cut by 6 bases, the J end by 7 bases, with 16 bases between. Together with reference TRBV19 and TRBJ1-6, the CDR3 gives the full variable domain: DGGITQSPKYLFRKEGQNVTLSCEQNLNHDAMYWYRQDPGQGLRLIYYSQIVNDFQKGDIAEGYSVSREKKESFPLTVTSAQKNPTAFYLCASSAGQRGNSPLHFGNGTRLTVT.

This chain connects TRBV19 to TRBJ2-5; D is undetermined. CDR1 and CDR2 (germline): LNHDA, SQIVND (reference sequence). The CDR3 loop spans 15 amino acids. V gave up 7 bases and J gave up 5 bases, with 20 bases separating them. CDR3 loop: CASTSLQDRTETQYF. The CDR3 nucleotides are TGTGCCAGTACTTCGTTGCAAGACCGTACGGAGACCCAGTACTTC.